This record looks at one TCR beta chain sequence and its context. The data originate from a study of blood T cell repertoires in COVID-19. V lost 0 bases, J lost 7 bases, and 11 bases lay in between. Germline loops: CDR1 SGHRS, CDR2 YFSETQ. There are 13 residues in the CDR3. Authors' processing steps: Reference gene primers were amplified, and this amplification served to estimate nucleated cell counts. Clones were sequenced by immunoSEQ multiplex PCR, and TCRdb holds only the in-frame ones, with some missing. V, J and clone size are those of that table, while D and trimming were read from the DNA. The table has nearly 110,000 clones, around 89% seen once.

This TCR came from a man between 35 and 55 years old with active or convalescent COVID-19. The rearrangement joins TRBV5-1 to TRBJ2-7, with D perhaps matching TRBD1 (5 bases). The material sequenced was peripheral blood. CDR3 sequence (DNA): TGCGCCAGCAGCTTGGGACAGACCGGGGAGCAGTACTTC. Protein: CASSLGQTGEQYF.